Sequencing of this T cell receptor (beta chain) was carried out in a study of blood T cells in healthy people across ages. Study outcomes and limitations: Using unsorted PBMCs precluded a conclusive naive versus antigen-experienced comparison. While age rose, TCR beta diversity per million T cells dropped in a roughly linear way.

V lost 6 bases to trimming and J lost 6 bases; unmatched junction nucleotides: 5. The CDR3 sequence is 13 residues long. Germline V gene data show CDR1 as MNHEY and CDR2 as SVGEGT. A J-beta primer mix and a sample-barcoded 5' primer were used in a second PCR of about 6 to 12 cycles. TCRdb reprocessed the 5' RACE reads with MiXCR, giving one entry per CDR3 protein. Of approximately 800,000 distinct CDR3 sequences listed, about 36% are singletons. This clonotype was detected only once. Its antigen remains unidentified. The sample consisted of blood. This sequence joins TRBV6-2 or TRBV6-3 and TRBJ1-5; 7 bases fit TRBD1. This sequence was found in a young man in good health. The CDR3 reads CASRDDRVQPQHF. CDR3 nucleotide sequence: TGTGCCAGCAGAGACGACAGGGTTCAGCCCCAGCATTTT.